The 27 T cell receptor beta chains in this list originate from one sample, sequenced in a study of blood T cell repertoires in COVID-19. Libraries were prepared by immunoSEQ multiplex PCR; TCRdb keeps only in-frame clonotypes and omits some of them. The repertoire holds fewer than 250,000 clones, with about 85% as singletons. Material for sequencing was peripheral blood. These TCRs come from a woman aged 55-75 years with active or convalescent COVID-19.

This clone was seen a single time. The rearrangement links TRBV9 to TRBJ1-6, with D uncertain. The CDR3 loop spans 12 amino acids. Germline values: CDR1 SGDLS, CDR2 YYNGEE. With 3 bases removed from V and 7 bases from J, the gap between germline ends came to 5 bases. CDR3 sequence reads: CASSGGNSPLHF. The DNA of the CDR3 is TGTGCCAGCAGCGGAGGGAATTCACCCCTCCACTTT.

V usage is TRBV7-9 and J usage is TRBJ1-1; D remains ambiguous. Between the trimmed V and J ends, which lost 5 bases and 3 bases, there was a span of 16 bases. The CDR3 consists of 15 residues. CDR1 and CDR2 (germline): SEHNR, FQNEAQ (reference sequence). CDR3 DNA sequence: TGTGCCAGCAGCCATGTTCCACGGGGTTACACTGAAGCTTTCTTT. It is translated as CASSHVPRGYTEAFF. Together with reference TRBV7-9 and TRBJ1-1, the CDR3 gives the full variable domain: DTGVSQNPRHKITKRGQNVTFRCDPISEHNRLYWYRQTLGQGPEFLTYFQNEAQLEKSRLLSDRFSAERPKGSFSTLEIQRTEQGDSAMYLCASSHVPRGYTEAFFGQGTRLTVV.

The genes are TRBV10-3 and TRBJ1-1, with no clear D. The CDR3 length is 14 residues. Trimming took 0 bases from V and 1 from J, leaving 6 bases between them. Germline CDR1 and CDR2: ENHRY and SYGVKD. The CDR3 DNA is TGTGCCATCAGTGAGTCTGAGGAGAACACTGAAGCTTTCTTT. This codes for CAISESEENTEAFF.

The chain links TRBV27 to TRBJ1-2; 10 nucleotides agree with TRBD1. The J segment lost 5 bases and the V segment lost 6 bases, leaving 12 bases of the junction unmatched. The CDR3 extends over 16 amino acids. Germline CDR1 is MNHEY and CDR2 is SMNVEV (reference sequence). The CDR3 DNA follows: TGTGCCAGCAGGGGACAGGGGACCCATTCGGGATATGGCTACACCTTC. This codes for CASRGQGTHSGYGYTF.

This chain links TRBV5-6 with TRBJ2-2; D gene uncertain. V was cut by 2 bases and J by 3 bases, with 8 bases left in between. Looked up from germline, CDR1 is SGHDT and CDR2 is YYEEEE. The CDR3 consists of 14 residues. The CDR3 DNA is TGTGCCAGCAGCTTTGCGTTAGACACCGGGGAGCTGTTTTTT. This gives the protein CASSFALDTGELFF.

V is TRBV19 and J is TRBJ2-1; D not certain. Per germline, CDR1 LNHDA and CDR2 SQIVND (reference sequence). The germline V and J ends were trimmed by 5 bases and 5 bases, with 4 bases remaining between them. The CDR3 loop spans 11 amino acids. This CDR3 reads CASSRNNEQFF. The CDR3 DNA follows: TGTGCCAGTAGTCGTAACAATGAGCAGTTCTTC.

This chain connects TRBV7-8 to TRBJ2-2; 8 bases align to TRBD1. The CDR3 contains 15 residues. Trimming at V came to 5 bases and at J to 4 bases, leaving 6 bases not matched to a gene. Germline V lookup: CDR1 SGHVS, CDR2 FQNEAQ. This CDR3 reads CASSIGQGFTGELFF. The CDR3 coding sequence is TGTGCCAGCAGCATCGGACAGGGTTTCACCGGGGAGCTGTTTTTT.

The chain recombines TRBV30 with TRBJ2-3; 8 nucleotides agree with TRBD2. Looked up from germline, CDR1 is GTSNPN and CDR2 is SVGIG (reference sequence). The CDR3 covers 16 residues. Losses at the gene ends were 0 bases for V and 4 bases for J; bases not matched to a gene: 9. The CDR3 DNA is TGTGCCTGGAGTGTAACCAGCGGGAGTTCGGCAGATACGCAGTATTTT. Translation: CAWSVTSGSSADTQYF.

This clone was picked up one time. This chain connects TRBV6-1 to TRBJ2-2; D possibly corresponds to TRBD2 (6 bases). Germline V lookup: CDR1 MNHNS, CDR2 SASEGT. The CDR3 loop spans 15 amino acids. The V end was cut by 3 bases, the J end by 3 bases, with 11 bases between. The CDR3 here is CASSDIGGYTGELFF. The CDR3 nucleotides read TGTGCCAGCAGTGACATCGGAGGGTACACCGGGGAGCTGTTTTTT.

The chain is built from TRBV19 and TRBJ2-2, with D maybe TRBD1 (5 bases). Germline V gene lookup returns CDR1 LNHDA and CDR2 SQIVND (reference sequence). V lost 4 bases and J lost 5, with 11 bases in between. This CDR3 has 14 amino acids. The CDR3 here is CASSSQGGTGELFF. The DNA of the CDR3 is TGTGCCAGTAGTAGCCAGGGTGGTACCGGGGAGCTGTTTTTT.

For this clone: At one end the junction does not follow the germline gene, possibly because of a read error. For the CDR3, the DNA is TGTGCCAGCAGTGATCGAGACAGGTCGCACAGGGGCTTC. It is translated as CASSDRDRSHRGF. The chain is built from TRBV6-1 and TRBJ1-2; 7 nucleotides line up with TRBD1. This CDR3 comprises 13 residues. Germline V gene data show CDR1 as MNHNS and CDR2 as SASEGT.

The J gene is TRBJ1-2, the V gene TRBV28; D gene uncertain. Trimming took 3 bases from V and 8 from J, leaving 10 bases between them. This CDR3 is 12 amino acids long. Germline CDR1 and CDR2: MDHEN and SYDVKM. CDR3 in amino acids: CASSLSFGGYTF. The DNA for the CDR3 is TGTGCCAGCAGTTTGTCGTTCGGGGGCTACACCTTC.

V is TRBV6-2 or TRBV6-3 and J is TRBJ1-6, with 7 bases matching TRBD1. Germline assignment: CDR1 MNHEY and CDR2 SVGEGT. The CDR3 extends over 17 amino acids. Unmatched junction bases numbered 16, after V lost 6 bases and J lost 8 bases. CDR3 bases: TGTGCCAGCAGCCTAGCCCTCCGGGACAGTGACTATTCACCCCTCCACTTT. It is translated as CASSLALRDSDYSPLHF.

The chain joins TRBV4-1 to TRBJ1-6; D remains unclear. V lost 6 bases and J lost 7, with 13 bases in between. Germline CDR1 MGHRA, CDR2 YSYEKL. This CDR3 is built from 14 residues. CDR3 loop: CASSLGLRNSPLHF. The CDR3 coding sequence is TGCGCCAGCAGTCTGGGCCTCCGGAATTCACCCCTCCACTTT.

The chain is built from TRBV2 and TRBJ2-6; 9 nucleotides agree with TRBD2. This CDR3 is built from 16 residues. Germline trimming cut 4 bases from V and 1 base from J; bases unmatched to any gene: 2. The germline V gene encodes CDR1 SNHLY and CDR2 FYNNEI. The CDR3 region has the DNA TGTGCCAGCAGTGCTAGCGGGGTATCTGGGGCCAACGTCCTGACTTTC. Residues: CASSASGVSGANVLTF.

The DNA for the CDR3 is TGCAGCTCCACCCCTGACAGGGGAAACCCTGAAGCTTTCTTT. It encodes CSSTPDRGNPEAFF. J is TRBJ1-1 and V is TRBV29-1; TRBD1 agrees at 8 bases. After removal of 8 bases from V and 6 bases from J, the junction contained 14 bases not matched to a gene. The CDR3 covers 14 residues. Looked up from germline, CDR1 is SQVTM and CDR2 is ANQGSEA.

This chain uses TRBV27 with TRBJ1-6; no definite D call. V shed 2 bases and J shed 10 bases, with 6 bases lying between them. CDR1 is MNHEY, CDR2 SMNVEV, per germline (reference sequence). The CDR3 runs to 12 residues. The DNA for the CDR3 is TGTGCCAGCAGTTTACTTTCCTCACCCCTCCACTTT. This encodes CASSLLSSPLHF.

This chain joins TRBV5-1 and TRBJ2-3, with 11 bases identical to TRBD2. From germline, CDR1 is SGHRS and CDR2 YFSETQ. Germline trimming cut 2 bases from V and 4 bases from J; bases unmatched to any gene: 6. This CDR3 contains 16 residues. CDR3 sequence reads: CASSFTSGGLPDTQYF. The DNA for the CDR3 is TGCGCCAGCAGCTTTACTAGCGGGGGTCTCCCAGATACGCAGTATTTT.

This clone has a single count. This chain uses TRBV5-5 with TRBJ2-2, with 9 nucleotides matching TRBD1. The J segment lost 6 bases and the V segment lost 4 bases, leaving 7 bases of the junction unmatched. Looked up from germline, CDR1 is SGHKS and CDR2 is YYEKEE (reference sequence). The CDR3 contains 15 residues. CDR3 sequence reads: CASSGTGGRPGELFF. The CDR3 nucleotides are TGTGCCAGCAGCGGAACAGGGGGCCGGCCCGGGGAGCTGTTTTTT.

The chain combines TRBV19 with TRBJ2-5; D is perhaps TRBD1 (7 bases). There are 14 residues in the CDR3. Germline V gene data show CDR1 as LNHDA and CDR2 as SQIVND (reference sequence). V shed 3 bases and J shed 5 bases, with 13 bases lying between them. The CDR3 coding sequence is TGTGCCAGTAGTATCAGGGGGACTCGCGAGACCCAGTACTTC. It codes for CASSIRGTRETQYF.

The chain recombines TRBV19 with TRBJ1-1, with no clear D. Germline CDR1 LNHDA, CDR2 SQIVND (reference sequence). Trimming removed 5 bases at V and 3 bases at J, with 13 bases between. There are 14 residues in the CDR3. This CDR3 is CASSPLKADTEAFF. The CDR3 DNA reads TGTGCCAGTAGTCCTCTAAAGGCGGACACTGAAGCTTTCTTT.

The rearrangement joins TRBV5-1 to TRBJ1-1; TRBD1 aligns across 7 bases. Per germline, CDR1 SGHRS and CDR2 YFSETQ. The CDR3 loop spans 15 amino acids. With V trimmed by 6 bases and J by 0 bases, 8 bases remained unmatched. CDR3 in amino acids: CASTTTTGMNTEAFF. The CDR3 DNA follows: TGCGCCAGCACCACCACGACAGGGATGAACACTGAAGCTTTCTTT.

In DNA, the CDR3 is TGTGCCACCAGCAGGAGGACAGGGAATTCGGACATTCAGTACTTC. Its protein is CATSRRTGNSDIQYF. This chain connects TRBV15 to TRBJ2-4; 8 nucleotides line up with TRBD1. Looked up from germline, CDR1 is LNHNV and CDR2 is YYDKDF (reference sequence). The CDR3 covers 15 residues. With V trimmed by 3 bases and J by 8 bases, 9 bases remained unmatched.

The rearrangement links TRBV7-9 to TRBJ1-2, with 7 bases that match TRBD1. The CDR3 sequence is 16 residues long. V shed 5 bases and J 1 base; nucleotides not matched to a gene: 10. Germline CDR1 reads SEHNR; CDR2 reads FQNEAQ (reference sequence). The CDR3 DNA is TGTGCCAGCAGCGCTCAGGGACAGCTGCTTAACTATGGCTACACCTTC. Protein product: CASSAQGQLLNYGYTF.

This chain uses TRBV19 with TRBJ1-5; TRBD1 matches 7 bases. Germline CDR1 LNHDA, CDR2 SQIVND (reference sequence). CDR3 length: 14 amino acids. Germline trimming cut 5 bases from V and 4 bases from J; bases unmatched to any gene: 5. The CDR3: CASSLGTANQPQHF. CDR3 coding DNA: TGTGCCAGTAGTCTCGGGACAGCAAATCAGCCCCAGCATTTT.

The chain carries TRBV27 and TRBJ1-2; D might be TRBD1 (5 bases). Trimming pared 5 bases from V and 3 bases from J, leaving 16 bases between. Germline V lookup: CDR1 MNHEY, CDR2 SMNVEV (reference sequence). The CDR3 covers 15 residues. The CDR3 here is CASSPRQGWDYGYTF. In DNA, the CDR3 is TGTGCCAGCAGTCCCAGGCAGGGATGGGACTATGGCTACACCTTC.

The V and J genes are TRBV5-1 and TRBJ2-7; 8 bases are shared with TRBD2. With 0 bases clipped from V and 3 bases from J, the junction kept 5 bases outside the gene matches. Germline-derived CDR1 and CDR2 are SGHRS and YFSETQ. The CDR3 covers 15 residues. CDR3 DNA sequence: TGCGCCAGCAGCTTGGTAGCGGGACTCAGCTACGAGCAGTACTTC. Its translation is CASSLVAGLSYEQYF.